This is a list of T cell receptor beta chains from one sample in a study of T-cell reconstitution after alpha-beta-depleted transplantation in children. TCRdb processed the PCR reads anew with MiXCR; each CDR3 protein has one entry. The data hold fewer than 550,000 distinct CDR3 sequences, with roughly 10% observed a single time. Specimen: PBMCs, mostly from graft donor cells, collected 180 days after TCRalphabeta/CD19-depleted stem cell transplant. Source of these receptors: a female patient between 2 and 15 years old who had a stem cell transplant for aplastic anemia, so the T cells may come from the graft donor. Both conserved end residues are part of each CDR3. The D gene is left open where the match is weak. Expanded clones are given a class, and other clones once, few, many or no size at all.

D,size,J,V,DNA,CDR3
.,.,TRBJ1-5,TRBV4-1,TGCGCCAGCAGCCAAGGTCCCAGGGGCAATCAGCCCCAGCATTTT,CASSQGPRGNQPQHF
.,.,TRBJ2-3,TRBV10-3,TGTGCCATCAGTGAGTCTCAAAGGGGAATCGCCGCAACAGATACGCAGTATTTT,CAISESQRGIAATDTQYF
TRBD1,few,TRBJ2-7,TRBV12-3/TRBV12-4,TGTGCCAGCAGTTTGGGGGACAGCTATTTTGGGGAGCAGTACTTC,CASSLGDSYFGEQYF
.,few,TRBJ2-3,TRBV12-3/TRBV12-4,TGTGCCAGCAGCCCGTGGACTGCCTTCACAGATACGCAGTATTTT,CASSPWTAFTDTQYF
.,.,TRBJ2-2,TRBV12-3/TRBV12-4,TGTGCCAGCAGTTTTCTTTTCAGGGCCGACACCGGGGAGCTGTTTTTT,CASSFLFRADTGELFF
.,many,TRBJ2-1,TRBV12-3/TRBV12-4,TGTGCCACCGAGGGCCGGGCCTACAATGAGCAGTTCTTC,CATEGRAYNEQFF
TRBD1,few,TRBJ2-3,TRBV12-5,TGTGCTAGTGGTTTGAAACAGGGGGCCGGAGATACGCAGTATTTT,CASGLKQGAGDTQYF
.,.,TRBJ1-6,TRBV28,TGTGCCAGCAGACCGGGACCGTTAAATTCACCCCTCCACTTT,CASRPGPLNSPLHF
TRBD1,.,TRBJ2-7,TRBV7-2,TGTGCCAGCAGCTACTGGACAGGCTACGAGCAGTACTTC,CASSYWTGYEQYF
.,.,TRBJ1-5,TRBV19,TGTGCCAGTAATGTCTTGGGGTGGAGCAATCAGCCCCAGCATTTT,CASNVLGWSNQPQHF
.,.,TRBJ1-1,TRBV29-1,TGCAGCGTTGGCCCCAGTGAGAACACTGAAGCTTTCTTT,CSVGPSENTEAFF
TRBD1,.,TRBJ1-5,TRBV11-1,TGTGCCAGCAGCCTAGGGGGGGGGGACAGTAAACTCTATAGCAATCAGCCCCAGCATTTT,CASSLGGGDSKLYSNQPQHF
TRBD1,few,TRBJ2-1,TRBV29-1,TGCAGCGTTGCTCCTACAGGGGATCGTGAGCAGTTCTTC,CSVAPTGDREQFF